This TCR beta chain emerged from a study of shared clonotypes between healthy human individuals. As for this clone: What it binds is not known.

Study outcomes and limitations: An expected dependence of interdonor clonotype sharing on sequencing depth was noted.

Each sample came from a Caucasian adult donor living in Nashville, Tennessee. Libraries were prepared by immunoSEQ multiplex PCR; TCRdb keeps only in-frame clonotypes and omits some of them. The sample yields approximately 2.5 million clones, around nine tenths seen once. Germline V CDR1 and CDR2: KGHSH, LQKENI. Trimming cost V 6 bases and J 7 bases; bases outside gene matches: 4. CDR3 length: 13 amino acids. The sequenced sample consisted of naive CD4+ T cells sorted from blood. Subset: CD45RA+ positively selected. This TCR derives from a man aged 18 to 30 in good health. The chain employs TRBV18 and TRBJ2-4; 9 nucleotides match TRBD1. CDR3 in DNA: TGTGCCAGCTCCCCCGACAGGGGGAACATTCAGTACTTC. Its translation: CASSPDRGNIQYF.